These 7 T cell receptor beta chains were all obtained from the same sample, sequenced in a study of B cell selection in AIRE deficiency (dated by TCRdb to between 2018 and 2021). The library was made by the immunoSEQ multiplex PCR assay. Here the immuneACCESS table is served through TCRdb, limited to in-frame sequences with V and J called. Missing clones are a known gap in these copies; in checked studies unresolved V genes cover under half, and the rest lacks a known reason. The sample table shows over 20,000 clones, and about 90% are seen once. 1.1% of the sample comes from the top ten. CD4+CD25hiCD127low/negative cells were sorted as the regulatory T cell population. Sequencing used CD4+CD25+ Tregs sorted from PBMCs. These receptors were obtained from a human donor in good health.

V and J are TRBV7-9 and TRBJ2-1, with D perhaps TRBD2 (5 bases). Trimming shortened V by 6 bases and J by 7 bases, and 10 bases separated the two germline ends. CDR1 is SEHNR and CDR2 is FQNEAQ in the germline V gene (reference sequence). The CDR3 is 12 amino acids. The CDR3 loop is CASRPRGNEQFF. The CDR3 DNA reads as TGTGCCAGCAGGCCCCGAGGGAATGAGCAGTTCTTC. The entire variable domain, with the rest obtained from reference TRBV7-9 and TRBJ2-1, is as follows: DTGVSQNPRHKITKRGQNVTFRCDPISEHNRLYWYRQTLGQGPEFLTYFQNEAQLEKSRLLSDRFSAERPKGSFSTLEIQRTEQGDSAMYLCASRPRGNEQFFGPGTRLTVL.

The chain links TRBV10-3 to TRBJ2-7; TRBD1 is a possible D gene (6 bases). Germline CDR1 is ENHRY and CDR2 is SYGVKD. Between the trimmed V and J ends, which lost 10 bases and 2 bases, there was a span of 18 bases. This CDR3 has 14 residues. The CDR3 DNA sequence: TGTGCCACCAGGGGCCAGCTAGCTACCTACGAGCAGTACTTC. Translating it yields CATRGQLATYEQYF.

V gene TRBV6-5 combines with J gene TRBJ2-3; D remains unclear. V was cut by 6 bases and J by 0 bases, with 4 bases left in between. The CDR3 totals 12 residues. The germline CDR1 and CDR2 sequences are MNHEY and SVGAGI. In DNA form, the CDR3 reads TGTGCCAGCAGAGGAAGCACAGATACGCAGTATTTT. It translates to CASRGSTDTQYF.

Within the sample, this clone is medium-sized. The V and J genes are TRBV6-1 and TRBJ1-6; D gene uncertain. V lost 0 bases, J lost 7 bases, and 7 bases lay in between. The germline V gene has CDR1 MNHNS and CDR2 SASEGT. This CDR3 has 14 amino acids. CDR3 sequence (DNA): TGTGCCAGCAGTGAAGCGGGAGGAAATTCACCCCTCCACTTT. Translation gives CASSEAGGNSPLHF.

This chain uses TRBV13 with TRBJ2-4; 9 bases are shared with TRBD1. Germline V gene sequence: CDR1 PRHDT, CDR2 FYEKMQ (reference sequence). The CDR3 spans 14 residues. Trimming cost V 8 bases and J 6 bases; bases outside gene matches: 8. The CDR3 nucleotides read TGTGCCAGCGGAACACCGGGACAGGGAAACATTCAGTACTTC. Translating gives CASGTPGQGNIQYF.

The gene calls are TRBV5-4 and TRBJ1-1; the D gene is possibly TRBD1 (6 bases). CDR1 is SGHNT, CDR2 YYREEE, per germline (reference sequence). The CDR3 length is 12 residues. V lost 2 bases and J 11 bases, leaving 13 bases between the germline ends. This chain's CDR3 is CASSFWQGSAFF. CDR3 coding DNA: TGTGCCAGCAGCTTCTGGCAGGGGTCGGCTTTCTTT. The variable domain in full, with the rest retrieved from reference TRBV5-4 and TRBJ1-1, is ETGVTQSPTHLIKTRGQQVTLRCSSQSGHNTVSWYQQALGQGPQFIFQYYREEENGRGNFPPRFSGLQFPNYSSELNVNALELDDSALYLCASSFWQGSAFFGQGTRLTVV.

The chain has TRBV6-5 and TRBJ1-5, with no clear D. Looked up from germline, CDR1 is MNHEY and CDR2 is SVGAGI. Trimming removed 2 bases from V and 2 bases from J, with 7 bases in between. This CDR3 spans 14 amino acids. This CDR3 reads CASSYQRGNQPQHF. Written as DNA, the CDR3 is TGTGCCAGCAGTTACCAGAGAGGCAATCAGCCCCAGCATTTT.